These T cell receptor beta chains were read from a single sample in a study of blood T cell repertoires in COVID-19. Sequencing used immunoSEQ multiplex PCR; TCRdb keeps in-frame clones, though not all of them. The data contain about 300,000 clones, more than 70% of them singletons. Sample: peripheral blood. The source of these receptors is a woman in her forties or fifties with acute or convalescent COVID-19. Each CDR3 is given with its conserved first and last residue. Fields, in order: CDR3 length, J gene, clone size, D gene, V gene, CDR3 DNA, CDR3 protein. D genes are given only for firm matches. A clone size is listed for some rows: how often the clone was seen (once, few, many), or a class if it is expanded.

CDR3 length: 17; J gene: TRBJ2-2; clone size: -; D gene: -; V gene: TRBV6-2/TRBV6-3; CDR3 DNA: TGTGCCAGCAGTTACCCCTTAATCGTAACGGGGGCCGGGGAGCTGTTTTTT; CDR3 protein: CASSYPLIVTGAGELFF
CDR3 length: 13; J gene: TRBJ1-4; clone size: -; D gene: -; V gene: TRBV12-5; CDR3 DNA: TGTGCTAGTGGTTCAAACAGGGCAGAAAAACTGTTTTTT; CDR3 protein: CASGSNRAEKLFF
CDR3 length: 15; J gene: TRBJ2-7; clone size: once; D gene: TRBD1; V gene: TRBV6-2/TRBV6-3; CDR3 DNA: TGTGCCAGCAGTTACGGACAGGGGAGTAACTACGAGCAGTACTTC; CDR3 protein: CASSYGQGSNYEQYF
CDR3 length: 14; J gene: TRBJ1-6; clone size: -; D gene: TRBD1; V gene: TRBV30; CDR3 DNA: TGTGCCTGGAGCGCGGGACAGGCTAATTCACCCCTCCACTTT; CDR3 protein: CAWSAGQANSPLHF
CDR3 length: 18; J gene: TRBJ2-3; clone size: -; D gene: TRBD1; V gene: TRBV4-2; CDR3 DNA: TGTGCCAGCAGCCACTCGCCACCTGGGACAGTCTTCCCAGATACGCAGTATTTT; CDR3 protein: CASSHSPPGTVFPDTQYF
CDR3 length: 18; J gene: TRBJ1-2; clone size: -; D gene: -; V gene: TRBV21-1; CDR3 DNA: TGTGCCAGCAGCATCGGTTACCGGCCGAACCCGGGTTCCTATGGCTACACCTTC; CDR3 protein: CASSIGYRPNPGSYGYTF
CDR3 length: 11; J gene: TRBJ1-1; clone size: -; D gene: -; V gene: TRBV15; CDR3 DNA: TGTGCCACCCGGAGGGACACTGAAGCTTTCTTT; CDR3 protein: CATRRDTEAFF
CDR3 length: 14; J gene: TRBJ2-3; clone size: -; D gene: TRBD1; V gene: TRBV5-1; CDR3 DNA: TGCGCCAGCAGCCCATCGACAGGGGTGGATACGCAGTATTTT; CDR3 protein: CASSPSTGVDTQYF
CDR3 length: 18; J gene: TRBJ1-1; clone size: -; D gene: -; V gene: TRBV5-1; CDR3 DNA: TGCGCCAGCAGCTTGCGGCCCTCCGACGAACCAAGGAGCGCTGAAGCTTTCTTT; CDR3 protein: CASSLRPSDEPRSAEAFF
CDR3 length: 16; J gene: TRBJ1-2; clone size: once; D gene: -; V gene: TRBV9; CDR3 DNA: TGTGCCAGCAGCGTAGATGTTTCGGGGGGATTATATGGCTACACCTTC; CDR3 protein: CASSVDVSGGLYGYTF
CDR3 length: 13; J gene: TRBJ2-5; clone size: -; D gene: -; V gene: TRBV7-6; CDR3 DNA: TGTGCCAGCAGCTCGACAGTCCAAGAGACCCAGTACTTC; CDR3 protein: CASSSTVQETQYF
CDR3 length: 13; J gene: TRBJ1-1; clone size: few; D gene: -; V gene: TRBV19; CDR3 DNA: TGTGCCAGTCGTAGTAACCTAAACACTGAAGCTTTCTTT; CDR3 protein: CASRSNLNTEAFF
CDR3 length: 13; J gene: TRBJ1-3; clone size: -; D gene: -; V gene: TRBV7-6; CDR3 DNA: TGTGCCAGCAGCGTTAACTCTGGAAACACCATATATTTT; CDR3 protein: CASSVNSGNTIYF
CDR3 length: 16; J gene: TRBJ1-4; clone size: -; D gene: TRBD1; V gene: TRBV5-1; CDR3 DNA: TGCGCCAGCAGCAGGACAGGGGGAACAACTAATGAAAAACTGTTTTTT; CDR3 protein: CASSRTGGTTNEKLFF
CDR3 length: 14; J gene: TRBJ2-1; clone size: -; D gene: -; V gene: TRBV18; CDR3 DNA: TGTGCCAGCTCACCAGGCAGGGCAAACAATGAGCAGTTCTTC; CDR3 protein: CASSPGRANNEQFF
CDR3 length: 14; J gene: TRBJ2-2; clone size: -; D gene: -; V gene: TRBV4-3; CDR3 DNA: TGCGCCAGCAGCCCCTCTACAGGAACCGGGGAGCTGTTTTTT; CDR3 protein: CASSPSTGTGELFF
CDR3 length: 13; J gene: TRBJ2-5; clone size: -; D gene: TRBD2; V gene: TRBV6-5; CDR3 DNA: TGTGCCACTACAGCGGGGGGGCAAGAGACCCAGTACTTC; CDR3 protein: CATTAGGQETQYF
CDR3 length: 16; J gene: TRBJ2-1; clone size: -; D gene: -; V gene: TRBV6-2/TRBV6-3; CDR3 DNA: TGTGCCAGCAGTAGGGGTCGAGGCCTCTCGCGCAATGAGCAGTTCTTC; CDR3 protein: CASSRGRGLSRNEQFF
CDR3 length: 13; J gene: TRBJ1-1; clone size: -; D gene: TRBD1; V gene: TRBV12-5; CDR3 DNA: TGTGCTAGCGCGCAGGGGGGAGACACTGAAGCTTTCTTT; CDR3 protein: CASAQGGDTEAFF
CDR3 length: 13; J gene: TRBJ2-1; clone size: -; D gene: TRBD1; V gene: TRBV7-9; CDR3 DNA: TGTGCCAGCAGCAAGACAGGGTGGAATGAGCAGTTCTTC; CDR3 protein: CASSKTGWNEQFF
CDR3 length: 14; J gene: TRBJ1-2; clone size: -; D gene: TRBD1; V gene: TRBV19; CDR3 DNA: TGTGCCACTTTAAACGTACAGGGGGCGGATGGCTACACCTTC; CDR3 protein: CATLNVQGADGYTF
CDR3 length: 12; J gene: TRBJ2-3; clone size: -; D gene: -; V gene: TRBV29-1; CDR3 DNA: TGCAGCGTTGAACGAGGGGGGGCCAGACAGTATTTT; CDR3 protein: CSVERGGARQYF
CDR3 length: 17; J gene: TRBJ2-1; clone size: once; D gene: TRBD2; V gene: TRBV27; CDR3 DNA: TGTGCCAGCAGTTTATATAGCGGGGGAGGCACCTACAATGAGCAGTTCTTC; CDR3 protein: CASSLYSGGGTYNEQFF
CDR3 length: 12; J gene: TRBJ2-5; clone size: -; D gene: -; V gene: TRBV30; CDR3 DNA: TGTGCCTGGAAGAGTAGCGTAGAGACCCAGTACTTC; CDR3 protein: CAWKSSVETQYF
CDR3 length: 16; J gene: TRBJ2-2; clone size: -; D gene: TRBD1; V gene: TRBV7-9; CDR3 DNA: TGTGCCAGCAGCTTACTGGGACAGGGAAGGACCGGGGAGCTGTTTTTT; CDR3 protein: CASSLLGQGRTGELFF
CDR3 length: 11; J gene: TRBJ2-7; clone size: once; D gene: -; V gene: TRBV29-1; CDR3 DNA: TGCAGCGTTGGACAGAACTACGAGCAGTACTTC; CDR3 protein: CSVGQNYEQYF
CDR3 length: 11; J gene: TRBJ1-2; clone size: few; D gene: -; V gene: TRBV6-5; CDR3 DNA: TGTGCCAGCAGTTCATCCTATGGCTACACCTTC; CDR3 protein: CASSSSYGYTF
CDR3 length: 19; J gene: TRBJ2-5; clone size: -; D gene: TRBD2; V gene: TRBV6-1; CDR3 DNA: TGTGCCAGCAGTGAATTTGGTCTAGCGGGGGGTCTGATCCAAGAGACCCAGTACTTC; CDR3 protein: CASSEFGLAGGLIQETQYF
CDR3 length: 15; J gene: TRBJ2-7; clone size: -; D gene: TRBD1; V gene: TRBV3-1/TRBV3-2; CDR3 DNA: TGTGCCAGCAGCCAATTGCCGACAGGGGGCTACGAGCAGTACTTC; CDR3 protein: CASSQLPTGGYEQYF
CDR3 length: 15; J gene: TRBJ2-1; clone size: -; D gene: -; V gene: TRBV9; CDR3 DNA: TGTGCCAGCAGCGTAGGGGCAGGGTCCACCAATGAGCAGTTCTTC; CDR3 protein: CASSVGAGSTNEQFF
CDR3 length: 15; J gene: TRBJ1-1; clone size: -; D gene: TRBD1; V gene: TRBV30; CDR3 DNA: TGTGCCTGGAGTGCCAGAGACAGGGGGAACACTGAAGCTTTCTTT; CDR3 protein: CAWSARDRGNTEAFF
CDR3 length: 13; J gene: TRBJ2-7; clone size: few; D gene: -; V gene: TRBV30; CDR3 DNA: TGTGCCTGGAGTGTAGGGAGCTCCTACGAGCAGTACTTC; CDR3 protein: CAWSVGSSYEQYF
CDR3 length: 14; J gene: TRBJ1-1; clone size: once; D gene: -; V gene: TRBV5-5; CDR3 DNA: TGTGCCAGCAGCTTGGTGCCGGGTGGGACTGAAGCTTTCTTT; CDR3 protein: CASSLVPGGTEAFF
CDR3 length: 15; J gene: TRBJ1-6; clone size: -; D gene: TRBD1; V gene: TRBV5-4; CDR3 DNA: TGTGCCAGCAGCTTGGGCCCAGGGGGTAGATCACCCCTCCACTTT; CDR3 protein: CASSLGPGGRSPLHF
CDR3 length: 15; J gene: TRBJ2-2; clone size: few; D gene: TRBD2; V gene: TRBV29-1; CDR3 DNA: TGCAGCGCAGAGATAGCGGGCCTAAACACCGGGGAGCTGTTTTTT; CDR3 protein: CSAEIAGLNTGELFF
CDR3 length: 14; J gene: TRBJ2-3; clone size: -; D gene: TRBD1; V gene: TRBV10-3; CDR3 DNA: TGTGCCATCACCCGGGACAGGGAGACAGATACGCAGTATTTT; CDR3 protein: CAITRDRETDTQYF
CDR3 length: 14; J gene: TRBJ1-5; clone size: -; D gene: -; V gene: TRBV6-5; CDR3 DNA: TGTGCCAGCAGTACAGGGTGGGGCAATCAGCCCCAGCATTTT; CDR3 protein: CASSTGWGNQPQHF
CDR3 length: 17; J gene: TRBJ2-1; clone size: -; D gene: TRBD2; V gene: TRBV30; CDR3 DNA: TGTGCCTGGAGGGGGGGGTTGGGGCTCCCCGGTCGCAATGAGCAGTTCTTC; CDR3 protein: CAWRGGLGLPGRNEQFF
CDR3 length: 14; J gene: TRBJ1-4; clone size: once; D gene: -; V gene: TRBV5-1; CDR3 DNA: TGCGCCAGCAGCTGGGACACGACTAATGAAAAACTGTTTTTT; CDR3 protein: CASSWDTTNEKLFF
CDR3 length: 16; J gene: TRBJ2-1; clone size: -; D gene: -; V gene: TRBV5-1; CDR3 DNA: TGCGCCAGCAGTACGACCGGGGGTTCATCCTACAATGAGCAGTTCTTC; CDR3 protein: CASSTTGGSSYNEQFF
CDR3 length: 15; J gene: TRBJ1-5; clone size: -; D gene: TRBD1; V gene: TRBV6-5; CDR3 DNA: TGTGCCAGCAACCTAGAAGACAGGGACGGCCAGCCCCAGCATTTT; CDR3 protein: CASNLEDRDGQPQHF
CDR3 length: 13; J gene: TRBJ1-2; clone size: -; D gene: TRBD1; V gene: TRBV11-2; CDR3 DNA: TGTGCCAGCAGGGTCGGGACAGCATATGGCTACACCTTC; CDR3 protein: CASRVGTAYGYTF
CDR3 length: 11; J gene: TRBJ2-1; clone size: -; D gene: -; V gene: TRBV27; CDR3 DNA: TGTGCCAGCAGTCTCCCGCCGGAGCGGTTCTTC; CDR3 protein: CASSLPPERFF
CDR3 length: 16; J gene: TRBJ1-2; clone size: once; D gene: -; V gene: TRBV7-3; CDR3 DNA: TGTGCCAGCAGCTTAATAGGAGGGGCCCACCCAAATGGCTACACCTTC; CDR3 protein: CASSLIGGAHPNGYTF
CDR3 length: 13; J gene: TRBJ1-1; clone size: -; D gene: -; V gene: TRBV14; CDR3 DNA: TGTGCCAGCAGCCAGACACCTAACACTGAAGCTTTCTTT; CDR3 protein: CASSQTPNTEAFF
CDR3 length: 14; J gene: TRBJ1-2; clone size: -; D gene: -; V gene: TRBV19; CDR3 DNA: TGTGCCAGTAGTGAACCGGGACAACCCTATGGCTACACCTTC; CDR3 protein: CASSEPGQPYGYTF
CDR3 length: 14; J gene: TRBJ2-5; clone size: -; D gene: -; V gene: TRBV3-1/TRBV3-2; CDR3 DNA: TGTGCCAGCCACACAATAGGGGGCCAAGAGACCCAGTACTTC; CDR3 protein: CASHTIGGQETQYF
CDR3 length: 15; J gene: TRBJ1-5; clone size: -; D gene: TRBD1; V gene: TRBV5-1; CDR3 DNA: TGCGCCAGCAGCTTTGGACAGGGACGGGATCAGCCCCAGCATTTT; CDR3 protein: CASSFGQGRDQPQHF
CDR3 length: 16; J gene: TRBJ2-1; clone size: once; D gene: -; V gene: TRBV5-1; CDR3 DNA: TGCGCCAGCAGCTTGTGGGGGGGCAGTACTATGAATGAGCAGTTCTTC; CDR3 protein: CASSLWGGSTMNEQFF
CDR3 length: 15; J gene: TRBJ1-3; clone size: -; D gene: TRBD1; V gene: TRBV30; CDR3 DNA: TGTGCCTGGAGTGCCGGGACAGCTACCCAAGGCTCCATATATTTT; CDR3 protein: CAWSAGTATQGSIYF
CDR3 length: 15; J gene: TRBJ2-3; clone size: -; D gene: -; V gene: TRBV27; CDR3 DNA: TGTGCCAGCAGTTTAAAGACACAGGGTAGGGATACGCAGTATTTT; CDR3 protein: CASSLKTQGRDTQYF
CDR3 length: 14; J gene: TRBJ1-6; clone size: -; D gene: -; V gene: TRBV10-1; CDR3 DNA: TGCGCCAGCAGTGAGGAGGGGAGGAATTCACCCCTCCACTTT; CDR3 protein: CASSEEGRNSPLHF
CDR3 length: 14; J gene: TRBJ1-4; clone size: -; D gene: TRBD1; V gene: TRBV2; CDR3 DNA: TGTGCCAGCAGTGACCAGGGGGGAGGCGAAAAACTGTTTTTT; CDR3 protein: CASSDQGGGEKLFF
CDR3 length: 15; J gene: TRBJ1-4; clone size: -; D gene: TRBD1; V gene: TRBV6-5; CDR3 DNA: TGTGCCAGCAGGGGACAGGGGACCACTAATGAAAAACTGTTTTTT; CDR3 protein: CASRGQGTTNEKLFF
CDR3 length: 17; J gene: TRBJ2-5; clone size: -; D gene: TRBD2; V gene: TRBV9; CDR3 DNA: TGTGCCAGCAGCGTCTTACCAGCGGGGGGAGGGCGAGAGACCCAGTACTTC; CDR3 protein: CASSVLPAGGGRETQYF
CDR3 length: 15; J gene: TRBJ2-1; clone size: -; D gene: -; V gene: TRBV11-3; CDR3 DNA: TGTGCCAGCAGCCCCCGGGACTCCCAAGGGGATGAGCAGTTCTTC; CDR3 protein: CASSPRDSQGDEQFF
CDR3 length: 12; J gene: TRBJ1-6; clone size: once; D gene: -; V gene: TRBV2; CDR3 DNA: TGTGCCAGCAGTGCAAATAATTCACCCCTCCACTTT; CDR3 protein: CASSANNSPLHF
CDR3 length: 14; J gene: TRBJ2-5; clone size: once; D gene: TRBD1; V gene: TRBV27; CDR3 DNA: TGTGCCAGCGCACAGGGGGCGAGGCCGGAGACCCAGTACTTC; CDR3 protein: CASAQGARPETQYF